The text below deals with one TCR beta chain. Its target is unknown. CDR3 length: 17 amino acids. V shed 0 bases, J shed 9 bases, and the junction held 9 bases outside the gene matches. CDR1 and CDR2 from the germline V gene are SEHNR and FQNEAQ (reference sequence). This sample was taken from a study of T cell responses to AZD1222 COVID-19 vaccine. General study results and limits: Baseline serology detected seropositivity in only six or seven AZD1222 recipients. Vaccination with two AZD1222 doses was followed by a rise in Spike-specific TCR breadth and depth. The study found vaccine-associated CD4 TCRs spanning spike, dominant at 160-218 and 743-854.

Profiled with immunoSEQ multiplex PCR; TCRdb holds only in-frame clones, not every one. Among more than 95,000 clones listed, roughly nine tenths were seen once. The source was peripheral blood, collected 28 days after the second AZD1222 dose. The gene calls are TRBV7-9 and TRBJ2-1; 12 bases agree with TRBD2. The sequence was obtained from an adult who received the AZD1222 COVID-19 vaccine. The CDR3 coding sequence is TGTGCCAGCAGCTTAGCGGGGAGACTAGCGGGAGCCGTTGAGCAGTTCTTC. Its protein product is CASSLAGRLAGAVEQFF.